This TCR beta chain was sequenced for a study of shared clonotypes between healthy human individuals. The data were produced by immunoSEQ multiplex PCR, yet TCRdb's version contains in-frame clones alone and is incomplete. This sample has fewer than 3 million clones, with approximately 90% found just once. Points from the study as a whole: Among several donors, about 4.6% of naive CD4 clonotypes were found in common.

With respect to this clone: Its cognate antigen is unknown.

The sample taken for sequencing was naive CD4+ T cells from PBMCs. As to subset: CD45RA+ positively selected. This sequence originates from a man between 18 and 35 years old in good health. Some clones in this sample may be carry-over from other donors' samples.

The CDR3 loop is CASSLFETSVYEQYF. Here the CDR3 DNA reads TGTGCCAGCAGCTTATTCGAGACTAGCGTCTACGAGCAGTACTTC. V is TRBV7-9 and J is TRBJ2-5; TRBD2 matches 8 bases. The last part of the DNA fits TRBJ2-7 better; the J call may be wrong. CDR3 size: 15 residues. Per germline, CDR1 SEHNR and CDR2 FQNEAQ (reference sequence).